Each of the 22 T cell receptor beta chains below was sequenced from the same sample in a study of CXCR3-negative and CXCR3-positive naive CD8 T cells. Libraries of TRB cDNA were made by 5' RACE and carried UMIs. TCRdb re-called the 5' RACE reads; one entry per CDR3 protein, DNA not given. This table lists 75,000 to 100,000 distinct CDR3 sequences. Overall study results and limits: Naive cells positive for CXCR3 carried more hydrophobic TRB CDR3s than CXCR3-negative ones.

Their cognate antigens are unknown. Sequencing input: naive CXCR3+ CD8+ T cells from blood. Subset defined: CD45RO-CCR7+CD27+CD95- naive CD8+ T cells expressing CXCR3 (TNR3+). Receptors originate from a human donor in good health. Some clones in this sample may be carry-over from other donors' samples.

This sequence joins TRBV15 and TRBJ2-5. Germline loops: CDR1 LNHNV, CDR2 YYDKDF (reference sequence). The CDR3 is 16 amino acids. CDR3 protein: CATSRGEEGVRETQYF.

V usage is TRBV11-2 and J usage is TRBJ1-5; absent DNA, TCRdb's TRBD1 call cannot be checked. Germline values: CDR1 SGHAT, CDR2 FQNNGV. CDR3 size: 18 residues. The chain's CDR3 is CASSLDWRDRRRNQPQHF. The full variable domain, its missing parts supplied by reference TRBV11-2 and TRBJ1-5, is EAGVAQSPRYKIIEKRQSVAFWCNPISGHATLYWYQQILGQGPKLLIQFQNNGVVDDSQLPKDRFSAERLKGVDSTLKIQPAKLEDSAVYLCASSLDWRDRRRNQPQHFGDGTRLSIL.

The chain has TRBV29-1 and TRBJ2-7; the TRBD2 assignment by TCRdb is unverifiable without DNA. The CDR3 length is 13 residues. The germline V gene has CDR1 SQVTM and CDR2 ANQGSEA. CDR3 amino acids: CSVVQTNSYEQYF.

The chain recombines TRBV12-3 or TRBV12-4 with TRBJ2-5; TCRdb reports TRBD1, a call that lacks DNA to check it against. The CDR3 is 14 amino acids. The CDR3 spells CASSPTQGGETQYF.

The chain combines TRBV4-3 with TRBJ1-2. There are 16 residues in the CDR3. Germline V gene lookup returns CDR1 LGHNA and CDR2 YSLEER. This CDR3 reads CASSQDRQIYNYGYTF.

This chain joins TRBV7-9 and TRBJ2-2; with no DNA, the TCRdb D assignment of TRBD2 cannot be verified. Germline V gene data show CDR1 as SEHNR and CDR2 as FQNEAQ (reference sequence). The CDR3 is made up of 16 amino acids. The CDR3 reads CASRESVGANTGELFF.

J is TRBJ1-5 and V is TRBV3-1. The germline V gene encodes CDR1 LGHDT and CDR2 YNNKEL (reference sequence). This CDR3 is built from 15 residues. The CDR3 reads CASSQGWQLNQPQHF.

The CDR3 loop reads CASSQAGSGVYEQYF. The chain uses TRBV4-3 and TRBJ2-7; as DNA is missing, the TRBD1 call by TCRdb cannot be tested. The CDR3 length is 15 residues. Germline assignment: CDR1 LGHNA and CDR2 YSLEER.

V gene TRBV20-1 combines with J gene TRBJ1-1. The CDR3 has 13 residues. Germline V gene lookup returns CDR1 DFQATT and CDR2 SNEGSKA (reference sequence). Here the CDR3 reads CSAREGLDTEAFF.

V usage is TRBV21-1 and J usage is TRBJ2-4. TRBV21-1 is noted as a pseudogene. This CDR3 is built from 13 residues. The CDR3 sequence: CASRDRTGNIQYF.

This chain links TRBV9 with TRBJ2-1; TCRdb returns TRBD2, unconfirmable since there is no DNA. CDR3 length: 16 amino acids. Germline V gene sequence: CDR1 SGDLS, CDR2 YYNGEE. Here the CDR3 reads CASSPSGERSYNEQFF. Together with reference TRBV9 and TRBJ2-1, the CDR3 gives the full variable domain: DSGVTQTPKHLITATGQRVTLRCSPRSGDLSVYWYQQSLDQGLQFLIQYYNGEERAKGNILERFSAQQFPDLHSELNLSSLELGDSALYFCASSPSGERSYNEQFFGPGTRLTVL.

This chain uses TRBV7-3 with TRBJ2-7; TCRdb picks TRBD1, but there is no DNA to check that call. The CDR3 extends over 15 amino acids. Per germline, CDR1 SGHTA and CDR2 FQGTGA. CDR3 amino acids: CASSFYGGAAYEQYF.

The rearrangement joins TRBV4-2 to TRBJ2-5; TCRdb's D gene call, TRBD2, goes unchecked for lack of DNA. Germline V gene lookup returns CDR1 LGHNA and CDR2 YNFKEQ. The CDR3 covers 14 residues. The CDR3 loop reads CASSREDPPETQYF.

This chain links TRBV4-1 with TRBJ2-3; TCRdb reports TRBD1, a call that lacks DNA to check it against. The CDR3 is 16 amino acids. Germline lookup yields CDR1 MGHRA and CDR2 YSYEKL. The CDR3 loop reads CASSHPLGDSTDTQYF.

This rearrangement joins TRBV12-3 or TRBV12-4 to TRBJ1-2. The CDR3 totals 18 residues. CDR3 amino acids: CASSSSFGGVRMDYGYTF.

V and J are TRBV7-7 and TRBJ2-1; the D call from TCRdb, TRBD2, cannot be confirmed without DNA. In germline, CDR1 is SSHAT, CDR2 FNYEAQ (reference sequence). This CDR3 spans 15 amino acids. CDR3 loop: CASSPRGVSYNEQLF.

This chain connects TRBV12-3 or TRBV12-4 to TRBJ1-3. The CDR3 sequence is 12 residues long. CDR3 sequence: CASINSGNTIYF.

CDR3 in amino acids: CASTSSGTLQYF. The rearrangement links TRBV12-3 or TRBV12-4 to TRBJ2-3; TCRdb's D call of TRBD2 is untestable without DNA. CDR3 length: 12 amino acids.

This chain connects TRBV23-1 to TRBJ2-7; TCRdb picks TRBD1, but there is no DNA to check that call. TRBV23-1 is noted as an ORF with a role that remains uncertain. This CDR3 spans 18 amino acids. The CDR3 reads CASSHTGQKVVYYYEQYF.

The CDR3 loop reads CASSFGSGNYNEQFF. The chain is built from TRBV5-1 and TRBJ2-1; lacking DNA, the TRBD2 call made by TCRdb goes unchecked. Germline V gene lookup returns CDR1 SGHRS and CDR2 YFSETQ. This CDR3 region has 15 residues. Full variable domain (missing parts from reference TRBV5-1 and TRBJ2-1): KAGVTQTPRYLIKTRGQQVTLSCSPISGHRSVSWYQQTPGQGLQFLFEYFSETQRNKGNFPGRFSGRQFSNSRSEMNVSTLELGDSALYLCASSFGSGNYNEQFFGPGTRLTVL.

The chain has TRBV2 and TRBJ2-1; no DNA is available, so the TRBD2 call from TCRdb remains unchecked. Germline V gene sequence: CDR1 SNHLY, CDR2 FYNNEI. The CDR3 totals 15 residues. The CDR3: CASSEGLTSYNEQFF.

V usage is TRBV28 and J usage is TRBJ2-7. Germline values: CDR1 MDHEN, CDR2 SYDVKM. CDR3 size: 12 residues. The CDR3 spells CASSHNPYEQYF.